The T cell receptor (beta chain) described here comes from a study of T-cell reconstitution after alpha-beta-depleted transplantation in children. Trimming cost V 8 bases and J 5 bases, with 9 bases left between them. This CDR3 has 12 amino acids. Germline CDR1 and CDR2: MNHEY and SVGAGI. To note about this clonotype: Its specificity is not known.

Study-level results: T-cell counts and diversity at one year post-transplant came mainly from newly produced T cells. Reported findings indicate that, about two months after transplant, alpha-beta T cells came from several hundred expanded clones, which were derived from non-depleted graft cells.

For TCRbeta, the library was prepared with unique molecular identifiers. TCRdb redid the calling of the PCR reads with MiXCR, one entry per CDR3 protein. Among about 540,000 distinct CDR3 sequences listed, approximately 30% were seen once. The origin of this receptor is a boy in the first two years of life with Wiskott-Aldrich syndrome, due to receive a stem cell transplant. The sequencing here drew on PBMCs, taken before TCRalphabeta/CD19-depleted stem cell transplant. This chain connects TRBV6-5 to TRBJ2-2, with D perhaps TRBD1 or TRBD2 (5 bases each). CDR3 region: CASRGSTGELFF. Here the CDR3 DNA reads TGTGCCAGCCGGGGCTCGACCGGGGAGCTGTTTTTT.